This T cell receptor beta chain was recovered during a study of blood T cell repertoires in COVID-19 (dated by TCRdb to between 2020 and 2021). Regarding the research as a whole: Collaborator samples came from the United States, Italy and Spain and covered acute and convalescent phases of COVID-19. The samples were drawn from two sources: the first 160 participants of the ongoing ImmuneRACE study, and over 950 subjects contributed by 6 global collaborators. A freely available public database, intended as a resource for researchers studying the immune response to SARS-CoV-2, is where the repertoires were released. The prospective study material was composed of cDNA or gDNA derived from T cells, B-cell-depleted T cells, or PBMCs. Subjects who had been exposed to COVID-19, were actively infected with it, or had recovered from it provided the deeply sampled blood TCRbeta repertoires that made up the dataset. A de-identified subject ID, COVID-19 status, age in years and sex were almost always included in the sample metadata. Where available, HLA class I and class II types were obtained from metadata supplied by the sample provider rather than from assay-based typing.

Whole blood was collected in K2EDTA tubes by collaborating institutions according to the institutions' own protocols. For TCRbeta analysis, collaborators shipped samples as frozen whole blood, isolated PBMCs, or DNA extracted from either of those sample types. The immunoSEQ Assay, a bias-controlled multiplex PCR, was used to amplify TCRbeta CDR3 regions from genomic DNA. In the paper's pipeline: Nucleated cell counts per sample were estimated from amplification of reference gene primers within the assay. To quantify the absolute abundance of each unique TCRbeta CDR3 rearrangement, sequence reads were collapsed and filtered. Productive Simpson clonality was computed per sample as the square root of Simpson's diversity index over productive rearrangements. Held by TCRdb, this immuneACCESS table contains in-frame sequences only and omits some clones. Under half of the omission traces to an unresolved V gene where checked; the cause of the rest is unknown. The V and J calls and the clone size are those of that table, but D and trimming were determined from the DNA. The sample table contains a few hundred thousand clones; only one count was recorded for 65% to 90% of them. Of the sample, about 7% is held by the ten largest clones.

The CDR3 starts with the cysteine, ends with the phenylalanine, and has 13 residues. The DNA shown is the 39-base CDR3, in frame from base 1. V drops 3 bases and J drops 5 bases, leaving 11 bases in between. As encoded in the germline V gene (reference sequence), CDR1 is MNHEY while CDR2 is SMNVEV. Concerning this clone itself: Its antigen is currently not known. Per-base qualities were not stored, and no clone one base away is much larger.

Overall results and qualifications from the work: The amount of clinical and demographic metadata varied by source and participant and was provided uncurated.

The receptor chain draws on TRBV27 and TRBJ2-7; the D gene is possibly TRBD1, with 6 bases matching. This TCR was recovered from a human donor in a cohort sampled during active COVID-19. Source material: peripheral blood. The CDR3 here reads CASSLNRADEQYF. The nucleotides read TGTGCCAGCAGTTTGAACAGGGCCGACGAGCAGTACTTC.